This record looks at one T cell receptor beta chain sequence and its context. The data originate from a study of cytomegalovirus exposure and HLA in healthy donors. V was cut by 3 bases and J by 3 bases, with 12 bases left in between. CDR3 length: 14 amino acids. CDR1 and CDR2 from the germline V gene are LGHNA and YNFKEQ. The study ran its PCR with 60 Vbeta and 13 Jbeta primers. Produced via immunoSEQ multiplex PCR; TCRdb's table is partial and in-frame only. The sample consists of 150,000 to 200,000 clones, more than 70% of them appearing once. V and J are TRBV4-2 and TRBJ2-7; D unclear. This clonotype was sampled from a girl aged 5 to 17 in good health and CMV-seropositive. The sequenced sample was PBMCs. The CDR3 bases are TGTGCCAGCAGCCATCAAACACAAGACTACGAGCAGTACTTC. This gives the protein CASSHQTQDYEQYF.